Listed below are T cell receptor beta chains from one sample, sequenced in a study of neoadjuvant anti-PD-1 for oral cavity cancer. The data were produced by immunoSEQ multiplex PCR, yet TCRdb's version contains in-frame clones alone and is incomplete. The sample has some 22,000 clones, about 25% seen once; the top ten hold over 15%. Sample: tumor tissue, taken after nivolumab (anti-PD-1) treatment. Receptors originate from a person aged 35-79 years with oral cavity squamous cell carcinoma. Each CDR3 is given with its conserved first and last residue. Fields, in order: D gene, V gene, clone size, J gene, CDR3 protein, CDR3 DNA. The D gene is left open where the match is weak. Clone sizes are given selectively: once, few, many, or a class where the clone is expanded.

.	TRBV20-1	few	TRBJ1-1	CSARALGEAFF	TGCAGTGCTAGGGCCCTGGGTGAAGCTTTCTTT
TRBD1	TRBV18	few	TRBJ1-1	CASSPAGQGLNTEAFF	TGTGCCAGCTCACCGGCAGGACAGGGACTGAACACTGAAGCTTTCTTT
.	TRBV7-9	few	TRBJ1-5	CASSRTGSNQPQHF	TGTGCCAGCAGCAGAACAGGGAGCAATCAGCCCCAGCATTTT
TRBD1	TRBV6-5	few	TRBJ1-1	CASSQDRGQAFF	TGTGCCAGCAGCCAGGACAGGGGGCAAGCTTTCTTT
.	TRBV4-2	.	TRBJ2-3	CASSQEVRETDTQYF	TGTGCCAGCAGCCAAGAAGTTCGGGAGACAGATACGCAGTATTTT
.	TRBV20-1	medium-sized	TRBJ2-7	CSASLSYEQYF	TGCAGTGCTTCACTCTCCTACGAGCAGTACTTC
.	TRBV5-5	few	TRBJ1-2	CASSLTGANYGYTF	TGTGCCAGCAGCTTAACAGGAGCTAACTATGGCTACACCTTC
.	TRBV9	few	TRBJ1-3	CASSTNGGAGDTIYF	TGTGCCAGCAGCACCAATGGAGGGGCCGGTGACACCATATATTTT
.	TRBV27	.	TRBJ1-2	CASSLSAAGTYYGYTF	TGTGCCAGCAGTTTATCCGCCGCCGGGACATACTATGGCTACACCTTC
.	TRBV2	few	TRBJ2-1	CASSEGTYLF	TGTGCCAGCAGTGAGGGGACGTATCTCTTC
.	TRBV19	.	TRBJ1-2	CASSALLQGDYGYTF	TGTGCCAGTAGTGCGTTACTACAGGGTGACTATGGCTACACCTTC
.	TRBV7-6	few	TRBJ2-3	CASSPLRGSTDTQYF	TGTGCCAGCAGCCCCCTCCGGGGGTCCACAGATACGCAGTATTTT
TRBD1	TRBV25-1	.	TRBJ1-2	CASVGQGNGYTF	TGTGCCAGCGTCGGACAGGGGAATGGCTACACCTTC
.	TRBV7-2	.	TRBJ2-2	CASSPQGSGGELFF	TGTGCCAGCAGCCCACAGGGTTCGGGCGGGGAGCTGTTTTTT